This passage covers 26 T cell receptor beta chains from one sample sequenced in a study of blood T cell repertoires in COVID-19. Some clones are missing from TCRdb's copy, which holds only in-frame ones; the method was immunoSEQ multiplex PCR. The sample contains roughly 250,000 clones, under 95% of which appear only once. Sequenced: PBMCs or T cells enriched from blood (not recorded which). The source of these receptors is a young woman who had recovered from COVID-19.

This chain connects TRBV2 to TRBJ2-4; 7 bases agree with TRBD1. V gave up 3 bases and J gave up 8 bases; unmatched junction bases: 7. The CDR3 spans 14 residues. The germline V gene has CDR1 SNHLY and CDR2 FYNNEI. Here the CDR3 reads CASSDLGQGDIQYF. The CDR3 DNA sequence: TGTGCCAGCAGTGATTTGGGTCAGGGGGACATTCAGTACTTC.

This clone was detected only once. The genes are TRBV14 and TRBJ1-3, with 9 bases lining up with TRBD1. Trimming at V came to 3 bases and at J to 3 bases, leaving 6 bases not matched to a gene. Germline V gives CDR1 SGHDN, CDR2 FVKESK. The CDR3 length is 16 residues. The DNA for the CDR3 is TGTGCCAGCAGCCACACAGGGGGCGCTTTTGGAAACACCATATATTTT. Its protein product is CASSHTGGAFGNTIYF.

The chain links TRBV6-5 to TRBJ1-2; 9 bases are a match to TRBD1. This CDR3 contains 15 residues. V was clipped by 0 bases and J by 4 bases; unmatched bases: 3. Germline CDR1 MNHEY, CDR2 SVGAGI. CDR3 region: CASSYSGTGLYGYTF. The CDR3 DNA follows: TGTGCCAGCAGTTACTCTGGGACAGGGCTCTATGGCTACACCTTC.

V gene TRBV28 combines with J gene TRBJ1-2, with TRBD1 matching 10 bases. V lost 5 bases and J lost 6; bases outside the gene matches: 3. The CDR3 is 13 residues long. CDR1 is MDHEN and CDR2 is SYDVKM in the germline V gene. The CDR3 nucleotides are TGTGCCAGCAGTAGGACAGGGGGTCATGGCTACACCTTC. Amino acids: CASSRTGGHGYTF.

V is TRBV19 and J is TRBJ2-7; 8 bases are a match to TRBD1. V shed 6 bases, J shed 6 bases, and the junction held 7 bases outside the gene matches. The CDR3 contains 13 residues. Germline assignment: CDR1 LNHDA and CDR2 SQIVND (reference sequence). The CDR3 spells CASRTTTGGEQYF. The CDR3 region has the DNA TGTGCCAGTAGAACAACTACAGGGGGCGAGCAGTACTTC.

V is TRBV7-9 and J is TRBJ2-7; perhaps TRBD2 as D (6 bases). Trimming pared 5 bases from V and 2 bases from J, leaving 19 bases between. The CDR3 loop spans 16 amino acids. Looked up from germline, CDR1 is SEHNR and CDR2 is FQNEAQ (reference sequence). The CDR3 spells CASSTSIAAPPYEQYF. The CDR3 DNA reads TGTGCCAGCAGCACTAGTATAGCGGCACCCCCCTACGAGCAGTACTTC.

The chain links TRBV24-1 to TRBJ2-7; 7 nucleotides agree with TRBD2. The V segment lost 0 bases and the J segment 6 bases; nucleotides outside the gene matches: 13. Germline V lookup: CDR1 KGHDR, CDR2 SFDVKD. The CDR3 loop spans 17 amino acids. In DNA, the CDR3 is TGTGCCACCAGTGATTTGGGGCCTAGCGGACCCCTAAGCGAGCAGTACTTC. It specifies CATSDLGPSGPLSEQYF.

This chain joins TRBV11-3 and TRBJ1-2; D might be TRBD1 (5 bases). Germline CDR1 is SGHNT and CDR2 is YENEEA. CDR3 length: 14 amino acids. V dropped 3 bases and J dropped 3 bases, with 11 bases sitting between them. CDR3 nucleotides: TGTGCCAGCAGCTTGGGCGGGGGGGACTATGGCTACACCTTC. Translating it yields CASSLGGGDYGYTF.

The rearrangement uses TRBV7-9 and TRBJ2-2, with 8 bases fitting TRBD1. The CDR3 consists of 15 residues. Trimming removed 6 bases from V and 1 base from J; junction bases left unmatched: 4. From germline, CDR1 is SEHNR and CDR2 FQNEAQ (reference sequence). The CDR3 bases are TGTGCCAGCAGTCACGGACAGGGGAACACCGGGGAGCTGTTTTTT. This translates into CASSHGQGNTGELFF.

The chain links TRBV5-1 to TRBJ2-7; D may be TRBD2 (6 bases). The germline gives CDR1 SGHRS, CDR2 YFSETQ. The CDR3 length is 14 residues. Deletions cut 0 bases from V and 4 bases from J, with 11 bases between. CDR3 in DNA: TGCGCCAGCAGCTTGGCCACCGGGAGTTACGAGCAGTACTTC. This codes for CASSLATGSYEQYF.

Here the CDR3 reads CASSLGLGTSGYTF. The CDR3 DNA reads TGTGCCAGCAGTTTAGGTCTTGGGACAAGCGGCTACACCTTC. The rearrangement joins TRBV27 to TRBJ1-2; D is possibly TRBD1 (6 bases). V lost 2 bases to trimming and J lost 8 bases, with 15 bases between them. The CDR3 spans 14 residues. CDR1 MNHEY and CDR2 SMNVEV come from the germline V gene (reference sequence).

The chain recombines TRBV4-1 with TRBJ2-5; TRBD2 matches 11 bases. This CDR3 spans 16 amino acids. Unmatched junction bases numbered 8, after V lost 6 bases and J lost 2 bases. Looked up from germline, CDR1 is MGHRA and CDR2 is YSYEKL. CDR3 in amino acids: CASSHGTSGKQETQYF. In DNA, the CDR3 is TGCGCCAGCAGTCACGGGACTAGCGGAAAGCAAGAGACCCAGTACTTC.

This clone was counted between two and nine times. V usage is TRBV5-4 and J usage is TRBJ2-4; 12 bases are shared with TRBD1. Germline values: CDR1 SGHNT, CDR2 YYREEE (reference sequence). The CDR3 has 15 residues. V lost 4 bases, J lost 7 bases, and 6 bases stayed unmatched. The DNA of the CDR3 is TGTGCCAGCAGCGGGGGGACAGGGGGCAGGAACATTCAGTACTTC. Protein product: CASSGGTGGRNIQYF.

This chain connects TRBV4-1 to TRBJ1-5; D gene unclear. The germline V and J ends were trimmed by 0 bases and 7 bases, with 10 bases remaining between them. This CDR3 spans 14 amino acids. The germline gives CDR1 MGHRA, CDR2 YSYEKL. CDR3 loop: CASSQDWAGQPQHF. For the CDR3, the DNA is TGCGCCAGCAGCCAAGACTGGGCCGGACAGCCCCAGCATTTT.

The genes are TRBV19 and TRBJ2-3; TRBD2 agrees at 9 bases. The CDR3 totals 14 residues. V lost 3 bases, J lost 5 bases, and 3 bases stayed unmatched. The germline CDR1 and CDR2 sequences are LNHDA and SQIVND (reference sequence). The chain's CDR3 is CASSIGTSLDTQYF. The CDR3 DNA follows: TGTGCCAGTAGTATCGGGACTAGCCTAGATACGCAGTATTTT. Full variable domain (rest looked up from reference TRBV19 and TRBJ2-3): DGGITQSPKYLFRKEGQNVTLSCEQNLNHDAMYWYRQDPGQGLRLIYYSQIVNDFQKGDIAEGYSVSREKKESFPLTVTSAQKNPTAFYLCASSIGTSLDTQYFGPGTRLTVL.

The rearrangement uses TRBV10-2 and TRBJ2-1; D possibly corresponds to TRBD2 (6 bases). V lost 3 bases and J lost 2, with 11 bases in between. This CDR3 spans 15 amino acids. Germline CDR1 WSHSY, CDR2 SAAADI. The chain's CDR3 is CASSELIAAYNEQFF. CDR3 DNA: TGCGCCAGCAGTGAATTGATAGCGGCCTACAATGAGCAGTTCTTC.

This clone showed up just a few times. The chain employs TRBV3-1 (or the pseudogene TRBV3-2) and TRBJ1-1; maybe TRBD1 (5 bases). The V gene lost 2 bases and the J gene lost 6 bases, with 13 bases spanning the gap. The germline CDR1 and CDR2 sequences are LGHDT and YNNKEL (reference sequence). This CDR3 comprises 14 residues. As DNA, the CDR3 is TGTGCCAGCAGCCAACTCTTCCGGGGGTCTGAAGCTTTCTTT. Protein product: CASSQLFRGSEAFF.

The J gene is TRBJ1-1, the V gene TRBV20-1; D uncertain. The CDR3 spans 12 residues. Trimming removed 3 bases at V and 1 base at J, with 6 bases between. In germline, CDR1 is DFQATT, CDR2 SNEGSKA (reference sequence). CDR3 in DNA: TGCAGTGCTAGTCCGGGGAACACTGAAGCTTTCTTT. It specifies CSASPGNTEAFF.

The rearrangement links TRBV12-5 to TRBJ1-6; no firm D call. V was clipped by 1 base and J by 9 bases, with 16 bases between them. Germline-derived CDR1 and CDR2 are LGHNT and FRNRAP. This CDR3 contains 16 residues. The CDR3 DNA reads as TGTGCTAGTGGTTTGGGGTCTGGGCGGGGTGCTTCACCCCTCCACTTT. Encoded protein: CASGLGSGRGASPLHF.

The V gene is TRBV4-1, the J gene TRBJ1-5; no clear D gene. This CDR3 comprises 14 residues. The germline V gene encodes CDR1 MGHRA and CDR2 YSYEKL. V was cut by 0 bases and J by 3 bases, with 6 bases left in between. Written as DNA, the CDR3 is TGCGCCAGCAGCCAAGATCCCTTCAATCAGCCCCAGCATTTT. This codes for CASSQDPFNQPQHF.

The chain recombines TRBV5-1 with TRBJ2-1; possibly TRBD2 for D (6 bases). Germline CDR1 SGHRS, CDR2 YFSETQ. Trimming left V 0 bases short and J 7 bases short, with 23 bases between. This CDR3 comprises 18 residues. CDR3 protein: CASSLVLSWRELANEQFF. For the CDR3, the DNA is TGCGCCAGCAGCTTGGTCTTGTCTTGGCGGGAATTGGCAAATGAGCAGTTCTTC.

V usage is TRBV4-1 and J usage is TRBJ1-4; tentatively, D is TRBD1 (6 bases). Germline-derived CDR1 and CDR2 are MGHRA and YSYEKL. This CDR3 has 16 amino acids. Between the trimmed V and J ends, which lost 1 base and 3 bases, there was a span of 12 bases. CDR3 sequence reads: CASSQVSPGANEKLFF. CDR3 DNA: TGCGCCAGCAGCCAAGTTTCCCCAGGGGCTAATGAAAAACTGTTTTTT.

The rearrangement joins TRBV7-9 to TRBJ1-1; no clear D. Trimming took off 1 base at V and 1 base at J, with 7 bases between the two ends. CDR3 length: 14 amino acids. CDR1 is SEHNR and CDR2 is FQNEAQ in the germline V gene (reference sequence). CDR3 protein: CASSLVFGNTEAFF. The CDR3 DNA sequence: TGTGCCAGCAGCTTAGTATTCGGGAACACTGAAGCTTTCTTT.

V usage is TRBV7-9 and J usage is TRBJ1-2; a weak D match, TRBD1 (5 bases). With 5 bases removed from V and 2 bases from J, the gap between germline ends came to 9 bases. The CDR3 is 13 residues long. Germline values: CDR1 SEHNR, CDR2 FQNEAQ (reference sequence). The CDR3 reads CASSADSNYGYTF. DNA for the CDR3: TGTGCCAGCAGCGCCGACAGCAACTATGGCTACACCTTC.

The chain recombines TRBV27 with TRBJ1-2; 8 bases fit TRBD1. V trimming: 6 bases; J trimming: 7 bases; junction bases outside the gene matches: 7. CDR1 is MNHEY, CDR2 SMNVEV, per germline (reference sequence). CDR3 length: 13 residues. The CDR3 DNA is TGTGCCAGCAGATCCACAGGGGGGGCTGGCTACACCTTC. This codes for CASRSTGGAGYTF.

This clone was counted a single time. The chain has TRBV7-8 and TRBJ2-2; the match to TRBD1 covers 7 bases. V trimming: 8 bases; J trimming: 11 bases; junction bases outside the gene matches: 5. Germline V lookup: CDR1 SGHVS, CDR2 FQNEAQ. The CDR3 spans 11 residues. The CDR3 spells CASSTGEELFF. The CDR3 DNA is TGTGCCAGCTCCACAGGGGAAGAGCTGTTTTTT. The whole variable domain, remainder taken from reference TRBV7-8 and TRBJ2-2, is GAGVSQSPRYKVAKRGQDVALRCDPISGHVSLFWYQQALGQGPEFLTYFQNEAQLDKSGLPSDRFFAERPEGSVSTLKIQRTQQEDSAVYLCASSTGEELFFGEGSRLTVL.